Each of the 18 T cell receptor beta chains below was sequenced from the same sample in a study of T cells after yellow fever vaccination. TCRdb reanalysed the 5' RACE reads using MiXCR and keeps one entry per CDR3 protein. Here the sample spans around 500,000 distinct CDR3 sequences, around a fifth being singletons. The sample here was PBMCs, taken roughly 20 days after the first yellow fever vaccination. The origin of the receptors is a man younger than 35 who received the YFV17D yellow fever vaccine.

This chain joins TRBV7-9 and TRBJ1-4; 10 positions agree with TRBD1. This CDR3 is 15 amino acids long. V gave up 5 bases and J gave up 8 bases; unmatched junction bases: 8. CDR1 and CDR2 from the germline V gene are SEHNR and FQNEAQ (reference sequence). CDR3 region: CASSPGQGTSEKLFF. The CDR3 DNA sequence: TGTGCCAGCAGCCCGGGACAGGGGACGTCAGAAAAACTGTTTTTT.

Comments on this clonotype: The junction shows a germline mismatch at one end, possibly a read error. This rearrangement joins TRBV12-3 or TRBV12-4 to TRBJ2-3; the D is unclear. This CDR3 has 11 amino acids. Here the CDR3 DNA reads TGTGCCAGCAGTTTAGGGCCCGGGCTCCATTTT. It encodes CASSLGPGLHF.

This clonotype turned up a few times. The final CDR3 position lacks the conserved phenylalanine or tryptophan, pointing to a likely read error. The gene calls are TRBV7-6 and TRBJ2-1; 8 bases are a match to TRBD2. Germline V CDR1 and CDR2: SGHVS, FNYEAQ. Unmatched junction bases numbered 8, after V lost 1 base and J lost 6 bases. The CDR3 extends over 16 amino acids. CDR3 bases: TGTGCCAGCAGCTTAGGGGCGGGGGGAGACCCCAATGAGCAGTTCCTC. Translated: CASSLGAGGDPNEQFL.

V gene TRBV5-6 combines with J gene TRBJ2-1; D possibly corresponds to TRBD2 (6 bases). Per the germline V gene, CDR1 is SGHDT and CDR2 is YYEEEE. This CDR3 is built from 18 residues. The V end lost 0 bases, the J end lost 4 bases, and 20 bases lay between the germline ends. CDR3 bases: TGTGCCAGCAGCTTGGCTATCGGGGGTCAGGGCCATTACAATGAGCAGTTCTTC. It specifies CASSLAIGGQGHYNEQFF.

The chain links TRBV5-6 to TRBJ2-3, with D perhaps matching TRBD2 (6 bases). The V and J ends lost 0 bases and 1 base respectively, with 12 bases between them. The CDR3 totals 16 residues. Germline values: CDR1 SGHDT, CDR2 YYEEEE. The CDR3 is CASSLARGGGTDTQYF. Written as DNA, the CDR3 is TGTGCCAGCAGCTTGGCGAGGGGAGGCGGCACAGATACGCAGTATTTT.

This clonotype was seen only a few times. J is TRBJ2-1 and V is TRBV29-1, with a tentative D call TRBD1 (5 bases). Germline values: CDR1 SQVTM, CDR2 ANQGSEA. The CDR3 consists of 14 residues. This CDR3 is CSSTQGPRDNEQFF. The CDR3 DNA reads TGCAGTTCCACCCAGGGCCCTCGGGACAATGAGCAGTTCTTC.

This clonotype appeared a few times. The chain employs TRBV5-1 and TRBJ2-1, with 7 positions matching TRBD2. Germline V gene data show CDR1 as SGHRS and CDR2 as YFSETQ. This CDR3 region has 15 residues. V lost 5 bases, J lost 4 bases, and 9 bases stayed unmatched. CDR3 DNA: TGCGCCAGCAGATTAAGCGGGGTCCGGTACAATGAGCAGTTCTTC. Translated, it gives CASRLSGVRYNEQFF. Full variable domain (missing parts from reference TRBV5-1 and TRBJ2-1): KAGVTQTPRYLIKTRGQQVTLSCSPISGHRSVSWYQQTPGQGLQFLFEYFSETQRNKGNFPGRFSGRQFSNSRSEMNVSTLELGDSALYLCASRLSGVRYNEQFFGPGTRLTVL.

The V gene is TRBV3-1, the J gene TRBJ2-3; D unclear. This CDR3 comprises 13 residues. From germline, CDR1 is LGHDT and CDR2 YNNKEL (reference sequence). Between the trimmed V and J ends, which lost 1 base and 10 bases, there was a span of 12 bases. The CDR3 DNA reads as TGTGCCAGCAGCCAAGGGTTATTAACCGCGCAGTATTTT. Translation: CASSQGLLTAQYF.

The chain carries TRBV11-2 and TRBJ1-6; TRBD1 is a possible D gene (5 bases). The germline V gene has CDR1 SGHAT and CDR2 FQNNGV. With 0 bases removed from V and 10 bases from J, the gap between germline ends came to 19 bases. The CDR3 contains 17 residues. The CDR3 loop reads CASSLEGPTAADSPLHF. CDR3 sequence (DNA): TGTGCCAGCAGCTTAGAAGGCCCGACAGCGGCGGACTCACCCCTCCACTTT.

This clonotype was counted only a few times. This chain joins TRBV29-1 and TRBJ1-2; D uncertain. This CDR3 comprises 11 residues. Germline-derived CDR1 and CDR2 are SQVTM and ANQGSEA. V lost 0 bases and J lost 5, with 4 bases in between. The CDR3 DNA is TGCAGCGTTGAAGAAGGGTATGGCTACACCTTC. Its translation: CSVEEGYGYTF.

V gene TRBV12-3 or TRBV12-4 combines with J gene TRBJ2-5; possibly TRBD1 or TRBD2 for D (6 bases each). This CDR3 has 15 amino acids. Trimming stripped 6 bases from V and 2 bases from J, with 16 bases between. The CDR3 nucleotides are TGTGCCAGCAGCCCGACTGCGGGGACACAAGAGACCCAGTACTTC. Residues: CASSPTAGTQETQYF.

This clonotype was observed a few times. J is TRBJ2-1 and V is TRBV5-4, with D possibly called TRBD1 or TRBD2 (6 bases each). Between the trimmed V and J ends, which lost 2 bases and 0 bases, there was a span of 12 bases. The CDR3 length is 16 residues. CDR1 and CDR2 from the germline V gene are SGHNT and YYREEE (reference sequence). The CDR3 sequence: CASSFRGGLSYNEQFF. The DNA for the CDR3 is TGTGCCAGCAGCTTCCGAGGGGGGCTCTCCTACAATGAGCAGTTCTTC. The variable domain in full, completed from reference TRBV5-4 and TRBJ2-1, reads ETGVTQSPTHLIKTRGQQVTLRCSSQSGHNTVSWYQQALGQGPQFIFQYYREEENGRGNFPPRFSGLQFPNYSSELNVNALELDDSALYLCASSFRGGLSYNEQFFGPGTRLTVL.

The chain carries TRBV20-1 and TRBJ2-7; 7 bases align to TRBD2. The CDR3 consists of 15 residues. Germline CDR1 reads DFQATT; CDR2 reads SNEGSKA (reference sequence). With 5 bases clipped from V and 2 bases from J, the junction kept 12 bases outside the gene matches. The CDR3 region has the DNA TGCAGTGCTCGCCGTAGAGGCGGGGGACCCTACGAGCAGTACTTC. Protein: CSARRRGGGPYEQYF.

This clonotype was observed a handful of times. The rearrangement joins TRBV20-1 to TRBJ2-3; D is unclear. Germline loops: CDR1 DFQATT, CDR2 SNEGSKA (reference sequence). The length of the CDR3 is 12 residues. The V gene lost 2 bases and the J gene lost 5 bases, with 8 bases spanning the gap. The chain's CDR3 is CSARNEQDTQYF. The CDR3 region has the DNA TGCAGTGCTAGAAACGAGCAAGATACGCAGTATTTT.

The chain employs TRBV27 and TRBJ1-5; D perhaps matches TRBD1 (5 bases). V was clipped by 2 bases and J by 9 bases, with 14 bases between them. Germline loops: CDR1 MNHEY, CDR2 SMNVEV (reference sequence). The CDR3 extends over 14 amino acids. This CDR3 reads CASSLGQGFRPQHF. The CDR3 bases are TGTGCCAGCAGTTTAGGGCAGGGTTTTAGGCCCCAGCATTTT.

In this sample, this clonotype turned up a few times. The V and J genes are TRBV14 and TRBJ2-6; D could derive from TRBD1 or TRBD2 (5 bases each). From germline, CDR1 is SGHDN and CDR2 FVKESK. V gave up 4 bases and J gave up 2 bases, with 15 bases separating them. There are 17 residues in the CDR3. The CDR3 loop is CASSRPRLGAGANVLTF. In DNA, the CDR3 is TGTGCCAGCAGCCGACCAAGGTTGGGGGCTGGGGCCAACGTCCTGACTTTC.

The genes are TRBV5-5 and TRBJ1-1; D is uncertain. CDR3 size: 14 residues. Trimming shortened V by 0 bases and J by 1 base, and 7 bases separated the two germline ends. From germline, CDR1 is SGHKS and CDR2 YYEKEE (reference sequence). The CDR3 DNA reads as TGTGCCAGCAGCTTGGTAACGGAGAACACTGAAGCTTTCTTT. Its translation: CASSLVTENTEAFF.

The table lists this clonotype with many counts. The CDR3 bases are TGTGCCAGCAGTTTAGGTGTCGTCGCGCAGTATTTT. This encodes CASSLGVVAQYF. The chain joins TRBV12-3 or TRBV12-4 to TRBJ2-3; no firm D call. The CDR3 is made up of 12 amino acids. Trimming took off 1 base at V and 10 bases at J, with 9 bases between the two ends.